The clone carrying this T cell receptor beta chain was seen ten or more times. The record originates from a study of glioma-infiltrating T cells. The CDR3 totals 15 residues. The germline V gene has CDR1 MNHNS and CDR2 SASEGT. V lost 7 bases to trimming and J lost 9 bases, with 22 bases between them. Using RNA template, CDR3s of TCR alpha and beta were amplified with iRepertoire arm-PCR. TCRdb reanalysed the multiplex PCR reads using MiXCR and keeps one entry per CDR3 protein. The sample shows a few hundred thousand distinct CDR3 sequences, 41% of them seen only once. This receptor was identified in a human donor with low-grade glioma or glioblastoma, undergoing nonglioma brain surgery, or in good health (not recorded which). The chain employs TRBV6-1 and TRBJ2-1; perhaps TRBD2 as D (5 bases). The sequencing sample was made of glioma tissue, nonneoplastic brain tissue, or PBMCs (not recorded which). This CDR3 is CASISTGFRSGEQFF. The CDR3 coding sequence is TGTGCCAGCATCTCGACGGGATTTCGGAGCGGTGAGCAGTTCTTC.